These 30 T cell receptor beta chains were sequenced from one sample in a study of blood T cells in healthy people across ages. The second PCR ran about 6 to 11 cycles with a sample-barcoded 5' primer and J-beta primers. TCRdb analysed the 5' RACE reads with MiXCR anew, one entry per CDR3 protein. Of about 1.7 million distinct CDR3 sequences in the sample, roughly 27% are singletons; the top ten hold roughly 8.2%. Material: blood. The receptors derive from a woman aged 25-40 years in good health.

As for this clonotype: Being one base from a much bigger clone, this may be a read error. V gene TRBV5-5 combines with J gene TRBJ2-7; 9 nucleotides align to TRBD2. Germline V gene lookup returns CDR1 SGHKS and CDR2 YYEKEE (reference sequence). The CDR3 has 14 residues. The J segment lost 2 bases and the V segment lost 4 bases, leaving 4 bases of the junction unmatched. The CDR3 region is CASSARTSAYEQYV. DNA for the CDR3: TGTGCCAGCAGCGCACGGACTAGCGCCTACGAGCAGTACGTC.

In this sample, this clonotype turned up once. Relative to the germline gene, one junction end is altered; a read error may explain this. The rearrangement joins TRBV7-6 to TRBJ2-7; TRBD1 matches 12 bases. Germline V CDR1 and CDR2: SGHVS, FNYEAQ. This CDR3 region has 15 residues. The CDR3 reads CASSLAGQGAYERYF. CDR3 bases: TGTGCCAGCAGCTTAGCGGGACAGGGGGCCTACGAGCGGTACTTC.

The chain recombines TRBV20-1 with TRBJ2-1; 10 bases line up with TRBD1. V lost 0 bases, J lost 6 bases, and 5 bases stayed unmatched. Looked up from germline, CDR1 is DFQATT and CDR2 is SNEGSKA (reference sequence). This CDR3 has 15 amino acids. This CDR3 is CSARDLGTGVNEQFF. The CDR3 DNA reads as TGCAGTGCTAGAGATCTTGGGACAGGGGTCAATGAGCAGTTCTTC.

V usage is TRBV6-6 and J usage is TRBJ2-5; D remains ambiguous. The CDR3 runs 14 residues. V was cut by 2 bases and J by 1 base, with 8 bases left in between. In germline, CDR1 is MNHNY, CDR2 SVGAGI (reference sequence). Written as DNA, the CDR3 is TGTGCCAGCAGTTACATAGGCAGCCAAGAGACCCAGTACTTC. Translating gives CASSYIGSQETQYF.

Many counts were recorded for this clonotype. The chain links TRBV29-1 to TRBJ2-1; a weak D match, TRBD2 (6 bases). The V and J ends lost 0 bases and 6 bases respectively, with 18 bases between them. The length of the CDR3 is 16 residues. Germline values: CDR1 SQVTM, CDR2 ANQGSEA. The CDR3 DNA sequence: TGCAGCGTTGAAGATCATGGGGGACTCTACGGCAATGAGCAGTTCTTC. The encoded protein is CSVEDHGGLYGNEQFF.

As for this clonotype: A much larger clonotype is one base distant, so this may be a read error. This sequence joins TRBV10-3 and TRBJ1-1, with TRBD1 as a possible D gene (6 bases). The CDR3 runs 13 residues. Per germline, CDR1 ENHRY and CDR2 SYGVKD. V dropped 3 bases and J dropped 1 base, with 6 bases sitting between them. This CDR3 is CAISEQGNTEAFF. CDR3 coding DNA: TGTGCCATCAGTGAACAGGGGAACACTGAAGCTTTCTTT.

A few counts support this clonotype. This sequence joins TRBV7-2 and TRBJ1-2; D remains unclear. CDR3 length equals 13 residues. From germline, CDR1 is SGHTA and CDR2 FQGNSA. V lost 5 bases and J 10 bases, leaving 17 bases between the germline ends. The CDR3 is CASSPQPPDAYTF. The CDR3 DNA follows: TGTGCCAGCAGCCCGCAACCCCCGGATGCCTACACCTTC.

The sample holds many counts of this clonotype. Here the CDR3 reads CASSLALAGSLPYEQYF. The CDR3 nucleotides are TGCGCCAGCAGCTTGGCCCTAGCGGGATCGTTACCCTACGAGCAGTACTTC. V is TRBV5-1 and J is TRBJ2-7; 9 nucleotides line up with TRBD2. CDR1 is SGHRS, CDR2 YFSETQ, per germline. The CDR3 sequence is 17 residues long. Unmatched junction bases numbered 9, after V lost 0 bases and J lost 2 bases. Based on the CDR3 plus reference TRBV5-1 and TRBJ2-7, the full variable domain is KAGVTQTPRYLIKTRGQQVTLSCSPISGHRSVSWYQQTPGQGLQFLFEYFSETQRNKGNFPGRFSGRQFSNSRSEMNVSTLELGDSALYLCASSLALAGSLPYEQYFGPGTRLTVT.

This clonotype came up many times. This chain links TRBV29-1 with TRBJ2-5; 8 bases match TRBD2. Germline lookup yields CDR1 SQVTM and CDR2 ANQGSEA. V dropped 6 bases and J dropped 4; count of bases not matched to a gene: 13. The CDR3 is made up of 15 amino acids. CDR3 sequence (DNA): TGCAGCGTAGCACGCCCGGGACTAGTACGAGAGACCCAGTACTTC. Protein product: CSVARPGLVRETQYF. The full variable domain, in which reference TRBV29-1 and TRBJ2-5 provide the parts outside the CDR3, is SAVISQKPSRDICQRGTSLTIQCQVDSQVTMMFWYRQQPGQSLTLIATANQGSEATYESGFVIDKFPISRPNLTFSTLTVSNMSPEDSSIYLCSVARPGLVRETQYFGPGTRLLVL.

This clonotype was found a few times. This chain uses TRBV4-1 with TRBJ1-1, with unresolved D. Germline values: CDR1 MGHRA, CDR2 YSYEKL. The length of the CDR3 is 16 residues. V dropped 2 bases and J dropped 1 base, with 14 bases sitting between them. CDR3 DNA: TGCGCCAGCAGCCAAACGCCCGCGGTCAGGAACACTGAAGCTTTCTTT. This translates into CASSQTPAVRNTEAFF.

This clonotype was detected many times. This chain connects TRBV20-1 to TRBJ1-5, with D possibly being TRBD1 (6 bases). The CDR3 consists of 13 residues. CDR1 and CDR2 from the germline V gene are DFQATT and SNEGSKA (reference sequence). V was pared by 6 bases and J by 3 bases, with 12 bases between. The DNA of the CDR3 is TGCAGTGCAAGTGGGGGGGCCAATCAGCCCCAGCATTTT. This gives the protein CSASGGANQPQHF.

This clonotype was detected many times. CDR3 amino acids: CSVGTIYGYTF. The CDR3 nucleotides are TGCAGCGTAGGGACAATCTATGGCTACACCTTC. The J gene is TRBJ1-2, the V gene TRBV29-1; tentatively, D is TRBD1 (6 bases). This CDR3 comprises 11 residues. From germline, CDR1 is SQVTM and CDR2 ANQGSEA. V dropped 6 bases and J dropped 4 bases, with 9 bases sitting between them.

In its sample, this clonotype was seen a few times. The chain recombines TRBV5-1 with TRBJ2-3; 7 bases align to TRBD1. The CDR3 has 14 amino acids. Unmatched junction bases numbered 7, after V lost 4 bases and J lost 5 bases. Germline assignment: CDR1 SGHRS and CDR2 YFSETQ. CDR3 loop: CASSLGTEQDTQYF. For the CDR3, the DNA is TGCGCCAGCAGCCTCGGGACAGAGCAAGATACGCAGTATTTT.

The V and J genes are TRBV7-9 and TRBJ2-2; D might be TRBD1 (5 bases). The germline gives CDR1 SEHNR, CDR2 FQNEAQ (reference sequence). V shed 6 bases and J shed 6 bases, with 11 bases lying between them. This CDR3 is built from 13 residues. CDR3 loop: CASSFTGAGELFF. CDR3 DNA sequence: TGTGCCAGCAGTTTTACAGGCGCCGGGGAGCTGTTTTTT.

On this clonotype: A read error is possible here, since a much larger clone lies one base away. This CDR3 is CSGGIEEEQYF. As DNA, the CDR3 is TGCAGCGGGGGTATAGAGGAGGAGCAGTACTTC. J is TRBJ2-7 and V is TRBV29-1; D is uncertain. The ends were cut back, 7 bases at V and 7 bases at J, with 14 bases in the middle. Germline-derived CDR1 and CDR2 are SQVTM and ANQGSEA. CDR3 length: 11 amino acids.

This clonotype was recorded once. The rearrangement links TRBV7-6 to TRBJ2-7, with D possibly called TRBD1 or TRBD2 (5 bases each). There are 16 residues in the CDR3. The germline V gene encodes CDR1 SGHVS and CDR2 FNYEAQ. V gave up 1 base and J gave up 3 bases, with 16 bases separating them. The DNA of the CDR3 is TGTGCCAGCAGCTTAGAGGCAGGGAGAGGGTACTACGAGCAGTACTTC. Its protein is CASSLEAGRGYYEQYF.

This clonotype came up many times. The J gene is TRBJ2-5, the V gene TRBV2; perhaps TRBD1 as D (6 bases). CDR1 is SNHLY, CDR2 FYNNEI, per germline. V was pared by 10 bases and J by 0 bases, with 12 bases between. There are 13 residues in the CDR3. Here the CDR3 DNA reads TGTGCCACTGGACAGACGTACCAAGAGACCCAGTACTTC. Translating it yields CATGQTYQETQYF.

This clonotype was counted between two and nine times. This chain connects TRBV18 to TRBJ2-7; D is ambiguous. V lost 2 bases and J lost 3, with 14 bases in between. The CDR3 runs 15 residues. Germline-derived CDR1 and CDR2 are KGHSH and LQKENI. The DNA for the CDR3 is TGTGCCAGCTCACCAGCGACAAGCGTGGTCTACGAGCAGTACTTC. This encodes CASSPATSVVYEQYF.

There are a few counts of this clonotype. The rearrangement joins TRBV20-1 to TRBJ2-1; 8 bases are a match to TRBD2. CDR1 and CDR2 (germline): DFQATT, SNEGSKA (reference sequence). The trim removed 5 bases at V and 7 bases at J, leaving 10 bases unmatched. This CDR3 contains 14 residues. The CDR3 loop is CSAPKRENWNEQFF. In DNA, the CDR3 is TGCAGTGCTCCGAAGCGGGAGAATTGGAATGAGCAGTTCTTC.

This clonotype was counted only a few times. The rearrangement links TRBV24-1 to TRBJ2-7; D is perhaps TRBD1 or TRBD2 (6 bases each). The CDR3 loop spans 15 amino acids. CDR1 is KGHDR, CDR2 SFDVKD, per germline. Trimming stripped 5 bases from V and 3 bases from J, with 16 bases between. The CDR3 DNA sequence: TGTGCCACCAGTGGGGGGGCAGGGCTCTACTACGAGCAGTACTTC. Its translation: CATSGGAGLYYEQYF.

This clonotype was observed a few times. The rearrangement joins TRBV5-1 to TRBJ2-1; TRBD2 matches 9 bases. V lost 3 bases to trimming and J lost 7 bases; unmatched junction nucleotides: 11. Germline V gene sequence: CDR1 SGHRS, CDR2 YFSETQ. The CDR3 has 16 residues. CDR3 DNA sequence: TGCGCCAGCAGCTGGAGCGGGGGGCGGAGATTGAATGAGCAGTTCTTC. Protein sequence: CASSWSGGRRLNEQFF.

In its sample, this clonotype was seen many times. The genes are TRBV28 and TRBJ2-7, with D maybe TRBD1 (6 bases). Deletions cut 5 bases from V and 5 bases from J, with 13 bases between. The germline V gene has CDR1 MDHEN and CDR2 SYDVKM. The CDR3 runs 13 residues. CDR3 residues: CASSLNAGDEQYF. The CDR3 DNA is TGTGCCAGCAGTCTTAATGCAGGGGACGAGCAGTACTTC.

This clonotype was found a few times. The V call is TRBV12-3 or TRBV12-4, the J call TRBJ1-5, with D possibly matching TRBD1 (6 bases). The V gene lost 6 bases and the J gene lost 6 bases, with 12 bases spanning the gap. The CDR3 runs to 13 residues. CDR3 in amino acids: CASSIRGRQPQHF. The CDR3 region has the DNA TGTGCCAGCAGCATTCGGGGGCGTCAGCCCCAGCATTTT.

This clonotype was found once. A read error likely explains this, since a far larger clone differs by one base. The chain recombines TRBV7-2 with TRBJ2-7; 15 bases map to TRBD2. The CDR3 runs to 16 residues. Germline V gene lookup returns CDR1 SGHTA and CDR2 FQGNSA. The CDR3 loop is CASSLGLAGGSYEQDF. CDR3 nucleotides: TGTGCCAGCAGCTTGGGACTAGCGGGGGGCAGCTACGAGCAGGACTTC.

This chain links TRBV20-1 with TRBJ2-5, with TRBD2 matching 12 bases. V trimming: 0 bases; J trimming: 13 bases; junction bases outside the gene matches: 12. CDR1 is DFQATT, CDR2 SNEGSKA, per germline (reference sequence). There are 15 residues in the CDR3. The CDR3 DNA reads as TGCAGTGCTAGAGATCCTAGCGGGAGGGGTGTCGAGCGGTACTTC. Translation: CSARDPSGRGVERYF.

As concerns this clonotype: At one end, the junction sequence differs from germline, possibly due to a read error. J is TRBJ1-5 and V is TRBV2, with D hard to call. The CDR3 spans 14 residues. Germline V gives CDR1 SNHLY, CDR2 FYNNEI. The CDR3 DNA is TGTGCCAGCATTGAAATGGAGGGCAATCAGCCCCAGCATTTT. Amino acids: CASIEMEGNQPQHF.

This clonotype was detected a few times. The chain is built from TRBV12-5 and TRBJ1-1; D not certain. Trimming removed 2 bases at V and 1 base at J, with 5 bases between. Germline CDR1 is LGHNT and CDR2 is FRNRAP. The CDR3 totals 13 residues. CDR3 sequence reads: CASGLNPNTEAFF. CDR3 DNA: TGTGCTAGTGGTTTGAACCCGAACACTGAAGCTTTCTTT. The full variable domain, its missing parts supplied by reference TRBV12-5 and TRBJ1-1, is DARVTQTPRHKVTEMGQEVTMRCQPILGHNTVFWYRQTMMQGLELLAYFRNRAPLDDSGMPKDRFSAEMPDATLATLKIQPSEPRDSAVYFCASGLNPNTEAFFGQGTRLTVV.

Worth noting for this clonotype: It may be a read error: a sequence one base away is much more abundant. The chain couples TRBV4-1 to TRBJ2-7; D possibly uses TRBD1 or TRBD2 (5 bases each). Trimming took 0 bases from V and 2 from J, leaving 14 bases between them. This CDR3 has 16 residues. Per germline, CDR1 MGHRA and CDR2 YSYEKL. In nucleotides, the CDR3 is TGCGCCAGCAGCCAAGAGCAGGGACGCCTGCCCTACGAGCAGTACTTC. It encodes CASSQEQGRLPYEQYF.

At least ten counts were recorded for this clonotype. The V and J genes are TRBV5-1 and TRBJ1-2; D remains unclear. The CDR3 has 12 residues. Germline V lookup: CDR1 SGHRS, CDR2 YFSETQ. The V and J ends lost 0 bases and 7 bases respectively, with 7 bases between them. The CDR3 region is CASSLESGGYTF. In DNA, the CDR3 is TGCGCCAGCAGCTTGGAGTCCGGTGGCTACACCTTC.

The chain is built from TRBV7-2 and TRBJ2-1; 9 bases fit TRBD1. The CDR3 is made up of 16 amino acids. Germline V gives CDR1 SGHTA, CDR2 FQGNSA. The ends lost 1 base at V and 1 base at J; junction bases unmatched: 2. In nucleotides, the CDR3 is TGTGCCAGCAGCTTAGAAGGGACAGGGTCCTACAATGAGCAGTTCTTC. Protein sequence: CASSLEGTGSYNEQFF.